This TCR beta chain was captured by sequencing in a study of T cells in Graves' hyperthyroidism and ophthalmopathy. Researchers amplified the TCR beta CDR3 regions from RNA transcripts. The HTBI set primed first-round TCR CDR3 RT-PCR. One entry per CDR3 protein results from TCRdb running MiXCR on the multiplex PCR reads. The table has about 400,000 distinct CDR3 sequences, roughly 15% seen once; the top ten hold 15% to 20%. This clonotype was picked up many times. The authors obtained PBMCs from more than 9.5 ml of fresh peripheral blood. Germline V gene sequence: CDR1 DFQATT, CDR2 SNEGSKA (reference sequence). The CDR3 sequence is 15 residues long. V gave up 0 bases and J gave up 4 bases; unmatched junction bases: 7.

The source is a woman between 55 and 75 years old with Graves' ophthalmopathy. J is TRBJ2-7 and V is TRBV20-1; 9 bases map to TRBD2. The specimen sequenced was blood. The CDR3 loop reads CSARDSGGGAYEQYF. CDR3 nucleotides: TGCAGTGCTAGAGATAGCGGGGGAGGGGCTTACGAGCAGTACTTC.